This T cell receptor (beta chain) derives from a study of neurological immune-mediated disorders. Study-level results: Phylogenetically, 18 of 34 multiple sclerosis patients' repertoires fell into one related-CDR3 cluster, a possible signature. Multiple sclerosis patients had less TCR clonal expansion than even healthy controls, unlike HTLV-1-associated myelopathy.

This clonotype was counted ten times or more. What it binds is unknown. In each sequencing run, over 170 million TCR-beta sequences were generated from 15-18 subjects. TCRdb itself ran the 5' RACE reads through MiXCR, one entry per CDR3 protein. The sample holds around 65,000 distinct CDR3 sequences, about 5% seen once. Germline CDR1 ENHRY, CDR2 SYGVKD. The CDR3 has 13 amino acids. Trimming stripped 5 bases from V and 4 bases from J, with 9 bases between. The starting material, 2 million PBMCs stored at -80 C, gave rise to the unsorted libraries. Sequences were obtained from PBMCs. This TCR came from a human donor with multiple sclerosis. The donor label of this sample is uncertain. The rearrangement uses TRBV10-3 and TRBJ1-5; D is unresolved. The CDR3 sequence is CAISRVTNQPQHF. As DNA, the CDR3 is TGTGCCATCAGTAGGGTTACGAATCAGCCCCAGCATTTT.